The 18 T cell receptor beta chains below come from one sample, sequenced in a study of CXCR3-negative and CXCR3-positive naive CD8 T cells. Study outcomes and limitations: CXCR3-positive naive cells carried more hydrophobic TRB CDR3s than CXCR3-negative naive cells did.

UMI-labeled 5' RACE yielded the TRB cDNA libraries. From the 5' RACE reads, TCRdb lists one entry per CDR3 protein and no DNA. This sample lists 55,000 to 70,000 distinct CDR3 sequences; its ten largest clones have around 0.5%. Their cognate antigens are unknown. Source material: naive CXCR3+ CD8+ T cells from blood. Subset in this sample: CD45RO-CCR7+CD27+CD95- naive CD8+ T cells expressing CXCR3 (TNR3+). The receptors were sampled from a human donor in good health. Some clones in this sample may be carry-over from other donors' samples.

The chain employs TRBV20-1 and TRBJ1-1; there is no DNA to check the TCRdb D call of TRBD1. CDR1 is DFQATT, CDR2 SNEGSKA, per germline (reference sequence). This CDR3 spans 17 amino acids. The CDR3 sequence is CSARDFLQGAIGTEAFF.

V gene TRBV6-5 combines with J gene TRBJ1-1; TCRdb returns TRBD1, unconfirmable since there is no DNA. The CDR3 contains 14 residues. Germline assignment: CDR1 MNHEY and CDR2 SVGAGI. CDR3 loop: CASSFGQANTEAFF.

The rearrangement joins TRBV19 to TRBJ1-2. Germline CDR1 reads LNHDA; CDR2 reads SQIVND (reference sequence). The CDR3 loop spans 14 amino acids. CDR3 sequence reads: CASTPEGTNYGYTF.

The chain employs TRBV3-1 and TRBJ2-7; TCRdb's D call of TRBD2 is untestable without DNA. The CDR3 contains 15 residues. Germline V gene data show CDR1 as LGHDT and CDR2 as YNNKEL (reference sequence). CDR3 loop: CASSQRTYSSTEQYF.

The rearrangement joins TRBV5-1 to TRBJ1-1. Germline V gene lookup returns CDR1 SGHRS and CDR2 YFSETQ. The CDR3 covers 13 residues. CDR3 loop: CASSFRTNTEAFF.

The rearrangement links TRBV20-1 to TRBJ1-4. Germline V CDR1 and CDR2: DFQATT, SNEGSKA (reference sequence). The CDR3 loop spans 18 amino acids. This CDR3 reads CSARDQFGRTATNEKLFF.

This chain joins TRBV24-1 and TRBJ1-5; TCRdb picks TRBD1, but there is no DNA to check that call. Germline values: CDR1 KGHDR, CDR2 SFDVKD. The CDR3 sequence is 19 residues long. Here the CDR3 reads CAKEQRAGTANVSNQPQHF.

The chain recombines TRBV7-9 with TRBJ2-7. Germline V lookup: CDR1 SEHNR, CDR2 FQNEAQ (reference sequence). The CDR3 totals 15 residues. CDR3 residues: CASSRRWESSYEQYF.

The chain uses TRBV3-1 and TRBJ1-2. This CDR3 contains 13 residues. Per the germline V gene, CDR1 is LGHDT and CDR2 is YNNKEL (reference sequence). CDR3: CASSQVGGDGYTF.

The chain has TRBV20-1 and TRBJ2-5; TCRdb's D call, TRBD1, is unchecked because there is no DNA. This CDR3 is built from 17 residues. Germline lookup yields CDR1 DFQATT and CDR2 SNEGSKA (reference sequence). CDR3 sequence: CSATGIRDSILSGTQYF.

The rearrangement uses TRBV24-1 and TRBJ1-5; TCRdb calls TRBD1, which cannot be checked without DNA. The CDR3 runs to 14 residues. Germline values: CDR1 KGHDR, CDR2 SFDVKD. The CDR3 loop is CATSDPGTGEPQHF.

CDR3 sequence reads: CASSFLTGTGANVLTF. The chain couples TRBV28 to TRBJ2-6; TCRdb's D call of TRBD1 is untestable without DNA. CDR3 length equals 16 residues. Germline V gene lookup returns CDR1 MDHEN and CDR2 SYDVKM.

The CDR3 is CASSLPADTQYF. The chain combines TRBV11-3 with TRBJ2-3. The CDR3 contains 12 residues. Germline CDR1 is SGHNT and CDR2 is YENEEA.

The chain uses TRBV2 and TRBJ2-5. Germline CDR1 and CDR2: SNHLY and FYNNEI. The CDR3 is 16 residues long. CDR3: CASSEISTGLGETQYF.

The gene calls are TRBV4-3 and TRBJ2-5; no DNA is available, so the TRBD1 call from TCRdb remains unchecked. Looked up from germline, CDR1 is LGHNA and CDR2 is YSLEER. The length of the CDR3 is 14 residues. Here the CDR3 reads CASSQSTGRETQYF.

The CDR3 sequence: CSATGQGDYNEQFF. The V and J genes are TRBV20-1 and TRBJ2-1; no DNA is available, so the TRBD1 call from TCRdb remains unchecked. The CDR3 runs to 14 residues. Per germline, CDR1 DFQATT and CDR2 SNEGSKA (reference sequence).

J is TRBJ1-5 and V is TRBV6-2 or TRBV6-3. The germline gives CDR1 MNHEY, CDR2 SVGEGT. The CDR3 sequence is 13 residues long. The CDR3 spells CASSYPGGQPQHF.

The rearrangement joins TRBV7-2 to TRBJ2-5. Germline lookup yields CDR1 SGHTA and CDR2 FQGNSA. The CDR3 contains 14 residues. The CDR3 region is CASSLSGNQETQYF.